This T cell receptor (beta chain) was sequenced in a study of T cells in Graves' hyperthyroidism and ophthalmopathy. In this sample, this clonotype turned up many times. This CDR3 has 14 residues. Germline-derived CDR1 and CDR2 are SGHAT and FQNNGV. Trimming took 4 bases from V and 6 from J, leaving 13 bases between them. TCR beta CDR3 regions were amplified from RNA transcripts. Carried out on the TCR CDR3, a first-round RT-PCR used the HTBI primer set. TCRdb processed the multiplex PCR reads anew with MiXCR; each CDR3 protein has one entry. The sample has about 740,000 distinct CDR3 sequences; approximately 15% are singletons.

The sequence came from a woman between 18 and 29 years old with Graves' hyperthyroidism. Sequencing was carried out using blood. The chain recombines TRBV11-2 with TRBJ2-1; D not certain. The CDR3 here is CASSSLARSNEQFF. For the CDR3, the DNA is TGTGCCAGCAGCTCACTCGCTCGTTCCAATGAGCAGTTCTTC.